Listed below are T cell receptor beta chains from one sample, sequenced in a study of shared clonotypes between healthy human individuals. The data were produced by immunoSEQ multiplex PCR, yet TCRdb's version contains in-frame clones alone and is incomplete. The sample holds about 1.5 million clones, around 97% seen once. Sequenced sample: naive CD4+ T cells sorted from blood. These TCRs come from a man aged 30 to 45 in good health. CDR3s include the opening cysteine and the closing phenylalanine or tryptophan. D genes are given only for firm matches. Clone size is stated in some rows and not others, as once, few, many or a class when expanded.

V	J	size	D	CDR3	DNA
TRBV5-1	TRBJ2-2	NA	NA	CASRKENTGELFF	TGCGCCAGCAGGAAGGAGAACACCGGGGAGCTGTTTTTT
TRBV5-1	TRBJ2-7	NA	NA	CASRQEGDEQYF	TGCGCCAGCAGGCAGGAGGGGGACGAGCAGTACTTC
TRBV9	TRBJ2-1	NA	NA	CASSAFSHGASAYNEQFF	TGTGCCAGCAGCGCATTCTCACACGGCGCCTCCGCCTACAATGAGCAGTTCTTC
TRBV7-9	TRBJ2-5	NA	NA	CASTGETQYF	TGTGCCAGCACCGGCGAGACCCAGTACTTC
TRBV5-4	TRBJ2-3	NA	NA	CASSLNLGSVDTQYF	TGTGCCAGCAGCCTTAATTTAGGATCCGTGGATACGCAGTATTTT
TRBV7-2	TRBJ1-1	NA	NA	CASSFKGMNTEAFF	TGTGCCAGCAGCTTTAAGGGTATGAACACTGAAGCTTTCTTT
TRBV7-2	TRBJ2-2	NA	TRBD2	CASSSYGTSGRTGELFF	TGTGCCAGCAGCTCTTACGGGACTAGCGGGAGAACCGGGGAGCTGTTTTTT
TRBV27	TRBJ2-1	NA	TRBD1	CASSLYPGTGTHEQFF	TGTGCCAGCAGTTTATACCCCGGGACAGGGACCCATGAGCAGTTCTTC
TRBV30	TRBJ2-6	once	NA	CAQTAGANVLTF	TGTGCCCAGACAGCTGGGGCCAACGTCCTGACTTTC
TRBV10-3	TRBJ2-1	NA	NA	CAISGMTDSEQFF	TGTGCCATCAGTGGTATGACCGATAGTGAGCAGTTCTTC
TRBV2	TRBJ1-1	NA	NA	CASSEFRLNTEAFF	TGTGCCAGCAGTGAATTCAGGCTGAACACTGAAGCTTTCTTT
TRBV28	TRBJ2-7	NA	NA	CASRKGLNYEQYF	TGTGCCAGCAGGAAGGGACTGAACTACGAGCAGTACTTC
TRBV5-5	TRBJ2-7	NA	NA	CASSLVWGEQYF	TGTGCCAGCAGCTTGGTTTGGGGCGAGCAGTACTTC
TRBV19	TRBJ2-2	few	NA	CASSPQDTNTGELFF	TGTGCCAGTAGCCCACAGGACACGAACACCGGGGAGCTGTTTTTT
TRBV2	TRBJ1-2	NA	NA	CASSDLLRGNGYTF	TGTGCCAGCAGTGACCTCCTGAGGGGAAATGGCTACACCTTC
TRBV9	TRBJ2-7	NA	NA	CASSVATGPAGAGEQYF	TGTGCCAGCAGCGTAGCCACAGGGCCCGCGGGAGCAGGCGAGCAGTACTTC
TRBV5-8	TRBJ2-3	NA	TRBD2	CASSHGLAGNTDTQYF	TGTGCCAGCAGTCACGGACTAGCGGGAAACACAGATACGCAGTATTTT
TRBV7-2	TRBJ2-3	NA	NA	CASSSQTLDTQYF	TGTGCCAGCAGCTCCCAAACTTTAGATACGCAGTATTTT
TRBV18	TRBJ2-7	NA	NA	CASSPPSSNEQYF	TGTGCCAGCTCACCACCGTCAAGCAACGAGCAGTACTTC
TRBV7-2	TRBJ2-2	NA	NA	CASRGAGELFF	TGTGCCAGCAGGGGAGCCGGGGAGCTGTTTTTT
TRBV6-5	TRBJ1-2	NA	TRBD1	CASRRDRGLYYGYTF	TGTGCCAGCAGGAGGGACAGGGGGCTGTACTATGGCTACACCTTC
TRBV6-1	TRBJ1-1	NA	NA	CASIAGMNTEAFF	TGTGCCAGTATTGCGGGCATGAACACTGAAGCTTTCTTT
TRBV27	TRBJ1-2	NA	TRBD1	CASSPLYRGGGYTF	TGTGCCAGCAGCCCCCTGTACAGGGGCGGTGGCTACACCTTC
TRBV19	TRBJ2-3	NA	NA	CASSIDLARLADTQYF	TGTGCCAGTAGTATAGATCTTGCCAGGCTCGCAGATACGCAGTATTTT
TRBV15	TRBJ2-1	once	NA	CATSIISLSSYNEQFF	TGTGCCACCAGCATTATCAGTTTGAGCTCCTACAATGAGCAGTTCTTC
TRBV29-1	TRBJ1-2	NA	NA	CSVETAYGYTF	TGCAGCGTTGAGACTGCTTATGGCTACACCTTC
TRBV4-3	TRBJ1-5	NA	TRBD1	CASSQEADRGWQPQHF	TGCGCCAGCAGCCAAGAAGCGGACAGGGGGTGGCAGCCCCAGCATTTT
TRBV30	TRBJ2-7	once	TRBD2	CAWGLAGGGEQYF	TGTGCCTGGGGACTAGCGGGAGGAGGCGAGCAGTACTTC
TRBV6-5	TRBJ2-5	NA	NA	CASSHTDSLETQYF	TGTGCCAGCAGCCACACGGACAGTTTAGAGACCCAGTACTTC
TRBV6-6	TRBJ2-7	NA	TRBD2	CASSLGLAVGAYEQYF	TGTGCCAGCAGTTTAGGACTAGCGGTTGGAGCCTACGAGCAGTACTTC
TRBV5-4	TRBJ2-2	once	TRBD2	CASSTGLAVTGELFF	TGTGCCAGCAGCACGGGACTAGCGGTTACCGGGGAGCTGTTTTTT
TRBV5-6	TRBJ1-1	NA	TRBD1	CASSWGQGRNTEAFF	TGTGCCAGCAGCTGGGGACAGGGTCGTAACACTGAAGCTTTCTTT
TRBV5-5	TRBJ2-7	NA	NA	CASSTNGATPEQYF	TGTGCCAGCAGCACGAACGGGGCCACCCCCGAGCAGTACTTC
TRBV7-6	TRBJ2-3	NA	NA	CASSVGFIGTDTQYF	TGTGCCAGCAGTGTAGGGTTCATTGGCACAGATACGCAGTATTTT
TRBV15	TRBJ2-2	once	TRBD1	CATRTDRFQGAGELFF	TGTGCCACCAGGACGGACCGGTTTCAGGGGGCCGGGGAGCTGTTTTTT
TRBV2	TRBJ2-2	NA	NA	CASSVLGTGELFF	TGTGCCAGCAGTGTACTGGGGACCGGGGAGCTGTTTTTT